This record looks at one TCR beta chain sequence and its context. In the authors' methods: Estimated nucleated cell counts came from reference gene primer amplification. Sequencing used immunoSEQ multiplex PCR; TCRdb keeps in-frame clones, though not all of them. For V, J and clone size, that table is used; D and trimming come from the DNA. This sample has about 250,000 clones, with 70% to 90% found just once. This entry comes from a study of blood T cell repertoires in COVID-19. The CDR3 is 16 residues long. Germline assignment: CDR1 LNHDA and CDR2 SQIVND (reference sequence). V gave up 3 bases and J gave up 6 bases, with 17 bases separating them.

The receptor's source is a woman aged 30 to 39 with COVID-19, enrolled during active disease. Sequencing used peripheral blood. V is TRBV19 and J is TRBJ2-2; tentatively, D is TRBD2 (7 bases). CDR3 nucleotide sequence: TGTGCCAGTAGTATGTCCCCAGGGGACTACGCCGGGGAGCTGTTTTTT. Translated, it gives CASSMSPGDYAGELFF.